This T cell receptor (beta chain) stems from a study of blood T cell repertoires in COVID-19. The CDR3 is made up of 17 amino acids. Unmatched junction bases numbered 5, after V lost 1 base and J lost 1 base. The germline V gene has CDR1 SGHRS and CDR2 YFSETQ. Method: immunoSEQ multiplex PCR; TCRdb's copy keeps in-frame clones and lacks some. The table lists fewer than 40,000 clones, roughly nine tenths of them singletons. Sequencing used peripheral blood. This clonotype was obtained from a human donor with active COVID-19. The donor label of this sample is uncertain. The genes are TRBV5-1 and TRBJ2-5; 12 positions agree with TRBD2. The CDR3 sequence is CASSLTLAGGRQETQYF. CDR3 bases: TGCGCCAGCAGCTTGACCCTAGCGGGAGGGCGCCAAGAGACCCAGTACTTC. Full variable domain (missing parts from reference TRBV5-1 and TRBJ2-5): KAGVTQTPRYLIKTRGQQVTLSCSPISGHRSVSWYQQTPGQGLQFLFEYFSETQRNKGNFPGRFSGRQFSNSRSEMNVSTLELGDSALYLCASSLTLAGGRQETQYFGPGTRLLVL.